These 17 T cell receptor beta chains were all obtained from the same sample, sequenced in a study of T cell clonality in common variable immunodeficiency. Clones were read by immunoSEQ multiplex PCR, and TCRdb kept only the in-frame ones, dropping some. The sample presents 25,000 to 35,000 clones, none singletons. Regarding the study as a whole: Common variable immunodeficiency TCR beta sequences reportedly had fewer deletions and N-nucleotide insertions.

Antigens of these TCRs are unknown. What was sequenced was peripheral blood mononuclear cells. The receptor set was obtained from a human donor with common variable immunodeficiency.

Details on this clone: The read terminates 3 residues before the CDR3 end, so the remaining end is supplied by the germline J gene. The gene calls are TRBV7-6 and TRBJ2-7; 8 bases are shared with TRBD1. CDR3 length: 13 residues. Germline V gene lookup returns CDR1 SGHVS and CDR2 FNYEAQ. Losses at the gene ends were 1 base for V and 6 bases for J; bases not matched to a gene: 2. Here the CDR3 reads CASSLDGTGEQYF. The part of the CDR3 DNA that was read is TGTGCCAGCAGCTTAGATGGGACAGGCGAG.

Concerning this clone itself: The read ends 3 residues early relative to the CDR3; the germline J gene fills the gap. V usage is TRBV30 and J usage is TRBJ2-7, with TRBD1 matching 10 bases. The CDR3 loop spans 13 amino acids. CDR1 GTSNPN and CDR2 SVGIG come from the germline V gene (reference sequence). The junction had 4 bases not matched to a gene; V was cut back by 2 bases and J by 6 bases. CDR3 DNA, as far as it was read: TGTGCCTGGAGTTCTAGGACAGGGGGCGAG. It yields the protein CAWSSRTGGE. The entire CDR3 reads CAWSSRTGGEQYF.

This clone was counted at least ten times. The missing CDR3 end, 3 residues past where the read stops, is filled in from the germline J gene. The chain is built from TRBV5-1 and TRBJ1-4, with D tentatively TRBD1 (6 bases). CDR1 SGHRS and CDR2 YFSETQ come from the germline V gene. The CDR3 covers 15 residues. Trimming pared 4 bases from V and 4 bases from J, leaving 14 bases between. CDR3 DNA, as far as it was read: TGCGCCAGCAGCAGTAGTCCAGGGGATAATGAAAAA. This translates into CASSSSPGDNEK. The whole CDR3 sequence is CASSSSPGDNEKLFF.

This clone was counted a few times. The CDR3 extends 3 residues past the end of the read, so its final part is completed from the germline J gene. The rearrangement joins TRBV19 to TRBJ2-2, with 7 bases aligning to TRBD1. The V segment lost 5 bases and the J segment 4 bases; nucleotides outside the gene matches: 10. The CDR3 runs to 16 residues. Germline loops: CDR1 LNHDA, CDR2 SQIVND (reference sequence). CDR3 region: CASSFQTGWGTGELFF. CDR3 DNA (partial): TGTGCCAGTAGTTTCCAGACAGGGTGGGGCACCGGGGAG.

As regards this clone: The read terminates 3 residues before the CDR3 end, so the remaining end is supplied by the germline J gene. The chain links TRBV13 to TRBJ2-7, with 8 bases fitting TRBD2. Germline V gene lookup returns CDR1 PRHDT and CDR2 FYEKMQ (reference sequence). The junction had 10 bases not matched to a gene; V was cut back by 4 bases and J by 2 bases. CDR3 length equals 16 residues. The CDR3 loop is CASSSLFTGGAYEQYF. Incomplete CDR3 DNA: TGTGCCAGCAGCTCCCTGTTCACCGGGGGGGCCTACGAG.

There are many counts of this clone. The observed sequence ends 3 residues before the CDR3 terminus, with the missing tail filled in from the germline J gene. The V and J genes are TRBV5-1 and TRBJ1-1; 7 bases agree with TRBD1. V lost 2 bases, J lost 2 bases, and 6 bases stayed unmatched. The CDR3 has 15 residues. Germline assignment: CDR1 SGHRS and CDR2 YFSETQ. Partial CDR3 DNA: TGCGCCAGCAGCTTCCGACAGGGAGGTAACACTGAA. Protein: CASSFRQGGNTE. Given in full, the CDR3 is CASSFRQGGNTEAFF.

Notes on this clone: The sequence runs out 3 residues before the end of the CDR3; the remainder is reconstructed from the germline J gene. The chain links TRBV18 to TRBJ1-2; D unclear. With 2 bases removed from V and 0 bases from J, the gap between germline ends came to 7 bases. The CDR3 consists of 14 residues. Germline CDR1 KGHSH, CDR2 LQKENI. The sequenced part of the CDR3 DNA is TGTGCCAGCTCACCAGGGCCCGCTAACTATGGC. Residues: CASSPGPANYG. The whole CDR3 is CASSPGPANYGYTF.

This clone was seen a handful of times. The DNA ends 3 residues before the CDR3 does, and the rest of the CDR3 is filled in from the germline J gene. The chain carries TRBV18 and TRBJ1-1; 7 nucleotides match TRBD1. The CDR3 covers 14 residues. The J segment lost 3 bases and the V segment lost 3 bases, leaving 4 bases of the junction unmatched. Germline CDR1 is KGHSH and CDR2 is LQKENI. The chain's CDR3 is CASSPDRRDTEAFF. CDR3 DNA, as far as it was read: TGTGCCAGCTCACCGGACAGGAGGGACACTGAA.

This clone was seen more than once but under ten times. The CDR3 DNA, read in part, is TGTGCCAGCAGTGAATTTCGGGGAGGTGGCTATGGC. Amino acid sequence: CASSEFRGGGYG. The entire CDR3 protein is CASSEFRGGGYGYTF. This chain connects TRBV6-1 to TRBJ1-2; no clear D gene. The sequence runs out 3 residues before the end of the CDR3; the remainder is reconstructed from the germline J gene. CDR3 size: 15 residues. From germline, CDR1 is MNHNS and CDR2 SASEGT. Trimming removed 2 bases from V and 4 bases from J, with 14 bases in between.

Many counts were recorded for this clone. The CDR3 extends 3 residues past the end of the read, so its final part is completed from the germline J gene. The rearrangement joins TRBV14 to TRBJ2-7, with D uncertain. The CDR3 extends over 14 amino acids. V lost 8 bases to trimming and J lost 2 bases, with 16 bases between them. From germline, CDR1 is SGHDN and CDR2 FVKESK. Here the CDR3 reads CASARLQTTYEQYF. The CDR3 DNA, read in part, is TGTGCCAGCGCCCGGTTACAGACAACCTACGAG. The variable domain in full, completed from reference TRBV14 and TRBJ2-7, reads EAGVTQFPSHSVIEKGQTVTLRCDPISGHDNLYWYRRVMGKEIKFLLHFVKESKQDESGMPNNRFLAERTGGTYSTLKVQPAELEDSGVYFCASARLQTTYEQYFGPGTRLTVT.

This clone was recorded many times. The CDR3 extends 3 residues past the end of the read, so its final part is completed from the germline J gene. The chain recombines TRBV30 with TRBJ2-5, with 8 positions matching TRBD2. The V gene end was trimmed by 8 bases and the J gene end by 5 bases; junction bases not matched to a gene: 7. This CDR3 contains 12 residues. The germline V gene encodes CDR1 GTSNPN and CDR2 SVGIG (reference sequence). This chain's CDR3 is CARGGSGETQYF. CDR3 bases read: TGTGCCCGGGGGGGTAGCGGGGAGACC.

This clone was seen only a few times. The read gets to within 3 residues of the CDR3 end, and the germline J gene fills in the rest. The chain has TRBV19 and TRBJ1-2; TRBD1 matches at 7 bases. The CDR3 is 14 amino acids. Germline trimming cut 11 bases from V and 2 bases from J; bases unmatched to any gene: 11. Germline lookup yields CDR1 LNHDA and CDR2 SQIVND (reference sequence). The DNA read from the CDR3 is TGTGCCGGAAGCCAGGACAGGATCAACTATGGC. Translation gives CAGSQDRINYG. The CDR3 as a whole reads CAGSQDRINYGYTF.

Comments on this clone: The CDR3 end lies 3 residues beyond the end of the read and is filled in from the germline J gene. The V call is TRBV2, the J call TRBJ2-5; possibly TRBD1 for D (6 bases). V shed 6 bases and J shed 4 bases, with 18 bases lying between them. Per germline, CDR1 SNHLY and CDR2 FYNNEI. The CDR3 extends over 15 amino acids. CDR3 amino acids: CASSAQQGLGETQYF. CDR3 bases read: TGTGCCAGCAGCGCCCAACAGGGTTTGGGAGAGACC.

This clone was counted at least ten times. The read halts 3 residues ahead of the CDR3 end, with the missing end drawn from the germline J gene. V and J are TRBV29-1 and TRBJ1-2; D gene uncertain. The CDR3 is made up of 15 amino acids. From germline, CDR1 is SQVTM and CDR2 ANQGSEA. V was cut by 3 bases and J by 2 bases, with 16 bases left in between. CDR3 region: CSVDASQSFNYGYTF. The DNA read from the CDR3 is TGCAGCGTTGATGCCTCTCAAAGCTTCAACTATGGC.

On this clone: The read ends 3 residues early relative to the CDR3; the germline J gene fills the gap. The chain has TRBV30 and TRBJ1-2; the D gene is possibly TRBD1 (5 bases). The CDR3 contains 13 residues. The germline CDR1 and CDR2 sequences are GTSNPN and SVGIG (reference sequence). V lost 5 bases and J 2 bases, leaving 12 bases between the germline ends. CDR3 residues: CAWCSRGNYGYTF. The sequenced CDR3 bases are TGTGCCTGGTGCTCTCGGGGGAACTATGGC.

This clone was observed a few times. The read is 3 residues too short to cover the CDR3 end, so that end is filled in from the germline J gene. The J gene is TRBJ2-2, the V gene TRBV6-2 or TRBV6-3; D may be TRBD2 (5 bases). V gave up 11 bases and J gave up 4 bases, with 20 bases separating them. CDR1 MNHEY and CDR2 SVGEGT come from the germline V gene. This CDR3 spans 15 amino acids. Incomplete CDR3 DNA: TGTGCCGTTTCCTCAGCGGCCCCTTTCACCGGGGAG. This encodes CAVSSAAPFTGE. In full, the CDR3 reads CAVSSAAPFTGELFF.

A few counts support this clone. The read finishes 3 residues shy of the CDR3 end, and the germline J gene is used to complete it. The J gene is TRBJ2-7, the V gene TRBV6-1; 9 bases are shared with TRBD2. The trim removed 4 bases at V and 3 bases at J, leaving 7 bases unmatched. Germline lookup yields CDR1 MNHNS and CDR2 SASEGT. The CDR3 contains 15 residues. CDR3 residues: CASSGLSGGNYEQYF. The CDR3 DNA, read in part, is TGTGCCAGCAGTGGTCTGAGCGGGGGGAACTACGAG.